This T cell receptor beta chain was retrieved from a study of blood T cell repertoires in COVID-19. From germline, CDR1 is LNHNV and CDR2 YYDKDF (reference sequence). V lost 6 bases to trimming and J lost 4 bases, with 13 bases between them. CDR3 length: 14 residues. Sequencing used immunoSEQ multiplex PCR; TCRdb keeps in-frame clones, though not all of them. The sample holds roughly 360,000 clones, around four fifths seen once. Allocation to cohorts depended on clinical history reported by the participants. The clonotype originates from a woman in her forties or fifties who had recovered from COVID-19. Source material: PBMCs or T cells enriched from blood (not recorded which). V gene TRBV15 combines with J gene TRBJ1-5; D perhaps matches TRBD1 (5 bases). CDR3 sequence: CATSPTGVNQPQHF. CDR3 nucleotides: TGTGCCACCAGTCCAACGGGGGTGAATCAGCCCCAGCATTTT.